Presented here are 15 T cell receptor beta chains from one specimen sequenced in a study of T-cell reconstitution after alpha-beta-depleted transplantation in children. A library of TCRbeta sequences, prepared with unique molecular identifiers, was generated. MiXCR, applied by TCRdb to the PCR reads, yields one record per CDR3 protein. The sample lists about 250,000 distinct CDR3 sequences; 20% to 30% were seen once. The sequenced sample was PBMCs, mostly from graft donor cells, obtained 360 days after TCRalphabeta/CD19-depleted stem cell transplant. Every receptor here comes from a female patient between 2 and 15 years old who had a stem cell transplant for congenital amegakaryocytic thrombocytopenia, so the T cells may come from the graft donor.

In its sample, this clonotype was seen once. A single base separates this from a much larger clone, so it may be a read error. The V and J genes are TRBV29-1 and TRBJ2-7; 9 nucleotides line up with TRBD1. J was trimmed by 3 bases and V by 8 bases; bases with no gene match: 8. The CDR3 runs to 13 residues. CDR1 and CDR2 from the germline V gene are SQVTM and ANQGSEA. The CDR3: CSLTGTGNYEQYF. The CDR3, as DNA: TGCAGCTTAACCGGGACAGGGAACTACGAGCAGTACTTC.

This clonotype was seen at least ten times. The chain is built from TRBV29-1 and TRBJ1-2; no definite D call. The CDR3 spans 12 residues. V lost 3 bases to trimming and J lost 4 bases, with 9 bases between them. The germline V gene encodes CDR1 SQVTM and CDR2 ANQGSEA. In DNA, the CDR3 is TGCAGCGTTGAGTCACAGATCTATGGCTACACCTTC. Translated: CSVESQIYGYTF.

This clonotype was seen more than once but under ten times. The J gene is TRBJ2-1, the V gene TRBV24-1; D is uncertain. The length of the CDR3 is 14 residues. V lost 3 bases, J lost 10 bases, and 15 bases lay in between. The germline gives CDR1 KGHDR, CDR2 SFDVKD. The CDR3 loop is CATSDGLAPQEQFF. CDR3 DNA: TGTGCCACCAGTGATGGGTTAGCACCCCAAGAGCAGTTCTTC.

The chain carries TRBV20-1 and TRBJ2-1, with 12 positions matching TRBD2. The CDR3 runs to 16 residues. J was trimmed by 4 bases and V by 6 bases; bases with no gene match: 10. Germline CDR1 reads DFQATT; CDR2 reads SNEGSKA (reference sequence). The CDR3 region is CSAKGPGLAGYNEQFF. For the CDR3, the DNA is TGCAGTGCCAAGGGACCGGGACTAGCGGGTTACAATGAGCAGTTCTTC.

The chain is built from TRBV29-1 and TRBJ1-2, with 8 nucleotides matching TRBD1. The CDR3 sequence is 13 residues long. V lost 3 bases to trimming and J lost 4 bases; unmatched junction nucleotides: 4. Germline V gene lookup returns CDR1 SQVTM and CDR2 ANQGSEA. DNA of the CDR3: TGCAGCGTTGACGGACAGGGTGGCTATGGCTACACCTTC. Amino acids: CSVDGQGGYGYTF. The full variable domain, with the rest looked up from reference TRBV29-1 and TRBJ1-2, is SAVISQKPSRDICQRGTSLTIQCQVDSQVTMMFWYRQQPGQSLTLIATANQGSEATYESGFVIDKFPISRPNLTFSTLTVSNMSPEDSSIYLCSVDGQGGYGYTFGSGTRLTVV.

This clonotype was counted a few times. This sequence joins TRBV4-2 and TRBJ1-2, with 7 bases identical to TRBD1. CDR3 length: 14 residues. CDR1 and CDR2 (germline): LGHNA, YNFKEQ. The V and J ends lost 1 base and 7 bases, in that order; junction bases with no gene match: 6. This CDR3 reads CASSQVATGFGYTF. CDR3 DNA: TGTGCCAGCAGCCAAGTAGCGACAGGGTTTGGCTACACCTTC.

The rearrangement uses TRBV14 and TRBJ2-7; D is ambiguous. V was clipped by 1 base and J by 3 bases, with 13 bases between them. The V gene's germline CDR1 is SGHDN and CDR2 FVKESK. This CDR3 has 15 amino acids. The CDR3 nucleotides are TGTGCCAGCAGCCAAGGGCACCCTCTTTTCTACGAGCAGTACTTC. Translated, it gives CASSQGHPLFYEQYF.

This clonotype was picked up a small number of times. The DNA of the CDR3 is TGTGCCCTAGCGGTTAACACCGGGGAGCTGTTTTTT. Its protein product is CALAVNTGELFF. This chain links TRBV30 with TRBJ2-2, with 7 bases fitting TRBD2. Germline CDR1 is GTSNPN and CDR2 is SVGIG (reference sequence). With 8 bases clipped from V and 2 bases from J, the junction kept 2 bases outside the gene matches. The CDR3 runs to 12 residues.

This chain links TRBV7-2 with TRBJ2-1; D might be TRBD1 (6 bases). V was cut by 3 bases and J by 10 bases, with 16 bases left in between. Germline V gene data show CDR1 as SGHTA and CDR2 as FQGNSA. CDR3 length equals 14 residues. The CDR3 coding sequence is TGTGCCAGCAGCTTTGGGGGCGGCCCCTCGGAGCAGTTCTTC. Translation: CASSFGGGPSEQFF.

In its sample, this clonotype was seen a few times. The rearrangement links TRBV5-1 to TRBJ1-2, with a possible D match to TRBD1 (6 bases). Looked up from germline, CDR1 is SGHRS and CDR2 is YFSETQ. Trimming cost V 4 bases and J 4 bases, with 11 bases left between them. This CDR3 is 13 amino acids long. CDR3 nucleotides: TGCGCCAGCAGCGCGGACAGCTCCTATGGCTACACCTTC. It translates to CASSADSSYGYTF.

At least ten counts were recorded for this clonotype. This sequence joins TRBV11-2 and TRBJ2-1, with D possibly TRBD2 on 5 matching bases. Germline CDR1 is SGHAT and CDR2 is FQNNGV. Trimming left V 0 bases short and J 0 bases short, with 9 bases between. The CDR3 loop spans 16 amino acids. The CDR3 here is CASSLELVGSYNEQFF. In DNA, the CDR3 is TGTGCCAGCAGCTTAGAACTAGTCGGCTCCTACAATGAGCAGTTCTTC.

CDR3 region: CASREDRAGANVLTF. Here the CDR3 DNA reads TGTGCCAGCAGGGAGGACAGGGCTGGGGCCAACGTCCTGACTTTC. The chain carries TRBV2 and TRBJ2-6; 8 nucleotides line up with TRBD1. The junction had 3 bases not matched to a gene; V was cut back by 6 bases and J by 2 bases. The germline V gene has CDR1 SNHLY and CDR2 FYNNEI. The CDR3 runs 15 residues.

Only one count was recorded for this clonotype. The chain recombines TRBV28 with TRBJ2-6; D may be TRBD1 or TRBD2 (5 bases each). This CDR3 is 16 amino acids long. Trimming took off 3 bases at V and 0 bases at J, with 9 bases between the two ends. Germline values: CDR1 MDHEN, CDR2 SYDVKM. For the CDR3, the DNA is TGTGCCAGCAGTTTCTCCGGGACCTCTGGGGCCAACGTCCTGACTTTC. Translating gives CASSFSGTSGANVLTF.

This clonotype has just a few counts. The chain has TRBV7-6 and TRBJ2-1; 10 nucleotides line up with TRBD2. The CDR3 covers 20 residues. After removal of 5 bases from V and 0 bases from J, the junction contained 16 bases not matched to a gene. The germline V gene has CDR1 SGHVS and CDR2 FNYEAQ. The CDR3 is CASSGPGGLAASSSYNEQFF. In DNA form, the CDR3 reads TGTGCCAGCAGCGGCCCGGGTGGACTAGCGGCGTCCAGCTCCTACAATGAGCAGTTCTTC.

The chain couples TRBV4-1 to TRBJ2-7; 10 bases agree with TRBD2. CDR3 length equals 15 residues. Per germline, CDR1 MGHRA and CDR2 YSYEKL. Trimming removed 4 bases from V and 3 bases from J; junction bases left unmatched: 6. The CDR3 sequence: CASSLEVAGGYEQYF. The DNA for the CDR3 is TGCGCCAGCAGCCTCGAGGTAGCGGGGGGCTACGAGCAGTACTTC.